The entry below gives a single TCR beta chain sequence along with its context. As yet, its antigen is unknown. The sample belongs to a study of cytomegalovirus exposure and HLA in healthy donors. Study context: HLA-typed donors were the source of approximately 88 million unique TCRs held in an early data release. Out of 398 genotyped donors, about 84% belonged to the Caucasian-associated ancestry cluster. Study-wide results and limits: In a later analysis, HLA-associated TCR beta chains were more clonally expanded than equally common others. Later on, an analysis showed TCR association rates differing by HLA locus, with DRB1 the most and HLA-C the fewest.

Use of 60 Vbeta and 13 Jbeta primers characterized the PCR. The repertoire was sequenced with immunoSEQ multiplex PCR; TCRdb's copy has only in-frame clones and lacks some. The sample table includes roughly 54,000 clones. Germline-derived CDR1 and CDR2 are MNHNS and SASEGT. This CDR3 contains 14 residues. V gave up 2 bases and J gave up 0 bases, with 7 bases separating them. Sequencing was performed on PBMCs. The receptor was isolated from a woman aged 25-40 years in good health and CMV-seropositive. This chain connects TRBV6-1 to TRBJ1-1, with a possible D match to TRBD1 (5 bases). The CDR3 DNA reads TGTGCCAGCAGTGAAAGGGGATTGAACACTGAAGCTTTCTTT. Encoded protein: CASSERGLNTEAFF.